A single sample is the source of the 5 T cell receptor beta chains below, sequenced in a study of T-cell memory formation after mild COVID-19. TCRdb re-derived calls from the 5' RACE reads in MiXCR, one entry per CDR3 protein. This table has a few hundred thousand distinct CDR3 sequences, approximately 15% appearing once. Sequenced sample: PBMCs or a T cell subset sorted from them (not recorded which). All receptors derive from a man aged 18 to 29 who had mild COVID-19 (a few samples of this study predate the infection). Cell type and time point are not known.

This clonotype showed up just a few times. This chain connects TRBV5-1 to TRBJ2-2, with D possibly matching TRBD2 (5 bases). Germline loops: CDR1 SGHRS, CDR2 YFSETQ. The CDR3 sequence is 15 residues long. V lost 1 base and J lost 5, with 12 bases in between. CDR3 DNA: TGCGCCAGCAGCTTGATGGGAGAAGCGACCGGGGAGCTGTTTTTT. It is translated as CASSLMGEATGELFF.

CDR3 sequence reads: CAWSGYEHTQYF. For the CDR3, the DNA is TGTGCCTGGAGTGGCTACGAGCATACGCAGTATTTT. The chain carries TRBV30 and TRBJ2-3; D not resolved. Germline V CDR1 and CDR2: GTSNPN, SVGIG (reference sequence). V lost 1 base and J 7 bases, leaving 9 bases between the germline ends. The CDR3 length is 12 residues.

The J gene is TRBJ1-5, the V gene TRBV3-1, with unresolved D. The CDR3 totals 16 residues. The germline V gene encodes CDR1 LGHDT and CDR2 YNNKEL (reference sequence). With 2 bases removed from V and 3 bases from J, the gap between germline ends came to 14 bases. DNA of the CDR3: TGTGCCAGCAGCCAAAATCAGGCGGGGTTCAATCAGCCCCAGCATTTT. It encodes CASSQNQAGFNQPQHF. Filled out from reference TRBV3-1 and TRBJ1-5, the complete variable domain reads DTAVSQTPKYLVTQMGNDKSIKCEQNLGHDTMYWYKQDSKKFLKIMFSYNNKELIINETVPNRFSPKSPDKAHLNLHINSLELGDSAVYFCASSQNQAGFNQPQHFGDGTRLSIL.

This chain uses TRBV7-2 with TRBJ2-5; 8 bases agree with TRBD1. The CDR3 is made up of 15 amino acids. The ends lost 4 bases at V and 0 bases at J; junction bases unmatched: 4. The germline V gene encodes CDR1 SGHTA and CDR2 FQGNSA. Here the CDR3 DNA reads TGTGCCAGCAGCTCCCTGGGACAGGACCAAGAGACCCAGTACTTC. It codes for CASSSLGQDQETQYF.

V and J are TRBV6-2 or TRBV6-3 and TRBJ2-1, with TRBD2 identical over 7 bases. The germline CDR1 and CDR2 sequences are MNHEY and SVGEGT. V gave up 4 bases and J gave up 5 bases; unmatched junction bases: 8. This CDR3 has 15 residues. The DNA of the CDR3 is TGTGCCAGCAGTTTGATAACGGGGGGAAACAATGAGCAGTTCTTC. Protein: CASSLITGGNNEQFF.